This T cell receptor beta chain was retrieved from a study of blood T cell repertoires in COVID-19 (TCRdb year 2020). Background on the whole study: The collaborator samples originated in the United States, Italy and Spain and spanned the acute and convalescent phases of COVID-19. The prospective study material was composed of cDNA or gDNA derived from T cells, B-cell-depleted T cells, or PBMCs. Where HLA class I and class II types were available, the types were taken from metadata supplied by the sample provider, not from assay-based typing. Subjects who had been exposed to COVID-19, were actively infected with it, or had recovered from it provided the deeply sampled blood TCRbeta repertoires that made up the dataset. Nearly every sample came with metadata listing a de-identified subject ID, COVID-19 status, age in years and sex. Samples were obtained from the ongoing ImmuneRACE study (first 160 participants) and from 1,000 to 1,500 subjects provided by 6 global collaborators. The repertoires were released in a freely available public database meant as a resource for research on the immune response to SARS-CoV-2.

What the study reported, not specific to this receptor: The amount of clinical and demographic metadata varied by source and participant and was provided uncurated.

TCRbeta CDR3 regions were amplified from genomic DNA by means of the immunoSEQ Assay, a bias-controlled multiplex PCR. The paper's data handling went like this. The number of nucleated cells in each sample was estimated from the amplification of reference gene primers within the assay. To quantify the absolute abundance of each unique TCRbeta CDR3 rearrangement, sequence reads were collapsed and filtered. For each sample, productive Simpson clonality was calculated as the square root of Simpson's diversity index across productive rearrangements. Held by TCRdb, this immuneACCESS table contains in-frame sequences only and omits some clones. Under half of the omission traces to an unresolved V gene where checked; the cause of the rest is unknown. V and J calls and clone size come straight from that table; D and trimming were deduced from the DNA. This sample has about 210,000 clones in its table, and around 80% of those were observed once. The top ten clones comprise more than 9% of the sample.

A note on this clone: Its antigen is unknown. No much larger clone is present one base from it, and per-base qualities are unavailable.

One collaborating source in Seattle enrolled patients during active infection and followed them longitudinally through the course of disease. Collaborating institutions collected whole blood in K2EDTA tubes following their own protocols. Collaborator samples were shipped for TCRbeta analysis as frozen whole blood, isolated PBMCs, or DNA extracted from either sample type. From the cysteine through the phenylalanine, the CDR3 covers 11 amino acids. The sequence is cut down to CDR3 DNA, 33 bases in frame from base 1. V is shortened by 4 bases, J by 8 bases, and the region joining them spans 8 bases. From a lookup of the germline V gene, CDR1 and CDR2 are KGHSH and LQKENI.

The TCR sequence derives from an elderly woman with COVID-19, enrolled during active disease. The sequenced sample consisted of peripheral blood. The sequence links TRBV18 to TRBJ1-2; the D gene is perhaps TRBD1, from 5 matching bases. In nucleotides, the sequence is TGTGCCAGCTCACGGGGCGAGGGCTACACCTTC. Translated, it reads CASSRGEGYTF.